The 10 T cell receptor beta chains below were found in one sample sequenced in a study of CD4 T cells in relation to SARS-CoV-2 and coronaviruses. Using immunoSEQ multiplex PCR, the repertoire was profiled, and TCRdb retains in-frame clones only, with some absent. Among about 26,000 clones listed, roughly 73% were seen once. Unexposed donor CD4+ T cells date from 2011-2018, before the COVID-19 pandemic. After approximately 10 days of culture, CD4+ T cells were isolated. No antigen is known for these receptors. The sequenced sample consisted of CD4+ T cells from PBMCs, cultured in vitro. Receptor source: a human donor in good health.

This clone was found once. The chain couples TRBV2 to TRBJ2-2; 15 bases agree with TRBD2. CDR1 SNHLY and CDR2 FYNNEI come from the germline V gene. J was trimmed by 5 bases and V by 4 bases; bases with no gene match: 2. This CDR3 contains 16 residues. The CDR3 region is CASSGTSGRVTGELFF. CDR3 nucleotide sequence: TGTGCCAGCAGTGGGACTAGCGGGAGGGTTACCGGGGAGCTGTTTTTT.

V and J are TRBV4-3 and TRBJ1-3; D unclear. Germline CDR1 reads LGHNA; CDR2 reads YSLEER. The CDR3 spans 13 residues. Trimming stripped 0 bases from V and 5 bases from J, with 5 bases between. The CDR3 region has the DNA TGCGCCAGCAGCCAAGATTCGCGAAACACCATATATTTT. Its protein product is CASSQDSRNTIYF.

The chain employs TRBV6-1 and TRBJ2-3; 7 bases match TRBD1. Germline-derived CDR1 and CDR2 are MNHNS and SASEGT. There are 14 residues in the CDR3. J gave up 2 bases and V 2 bases, and 1 base lay outside the gene matches. The CDR3 protein is CASSERGPTDTQYF. The CDR3 region has the DNA TGTGCCAGCAGTGAAAGGGGGCCCACAGATACGCAGTATTTT.

The chain combines TRBV3-1 (or the pseudogene TRBV3-2) with TRBJ2-1; D is undetermined. Per the germline V gene, CDR1 is LGHDT and CDR2 is YNNKEL (reference sequence). V lost 3 bases to trimming and J lost 7 bases, with 13 bases between them. This CDR3 has 14 residues. For the CDR3, the DNA is TGTGCCAGCAGCCATCCCGGACCGTCGAATGAGCAGTTCTTC. Translated: CASSHPGPSNEQFF.

This CDR3 reads CASSQGWGAHNEQFF. The CDR3 nucleotides read TGCGCCAGCAGCCAAGGATGGGGGGCCCACAATGAGCAGTTCTTC. The V call is TRBV4-3, the J call TRBJ2-1; D may correspond to TRBD1 or TRBD2 (6 bases each). This CDR3 is built from 15 residues. Trimming pared 1 base from V and 5 bases from J, leaving 12 bases between. Germline V CDR1 and CDR2: LGHNA, YSLEER.

CDR3 bases: TGCGCCAGCAGCCAAGACCACGGACTAGCGTGGAGTTACAATGAGCAGTTCTTC. Amino acid sequence: CASSQDHGLAWSYNEQFF. V is TRBV4-3 and J is TRBJ2-1, with TRBD2 matching 9 bases. The V gene's germline CDR1 is LGHNA and CDR2 YSLEER. The ends lost 0 bases at V and 4 bases at J; junction bases unmatched: 10. This CDR3 has 18 amino acids.

This sequence joins TRBV7-2 and TRBJ2-1; 7 nucleotides match TRBD2. CDR1 is SGHTA, CDR2 FQGNSA, per germline. This CDR3 has 16 amino acids. The trim removed 4 bases at V and 7 bases at J, leaving 13 bases unmatched. Here the CDR3 DNA reads TGTGCCAGCAGCTCGCACGGGGACTACTGGGGGAATGAGCAGTTCTTC. Amino acid sequence: CASSSHGDYWGNEQFF.

The V gene is TRBV30, the J gene TRBJ1-2; D uncertain. V dropped 0 bases and J dropped 5 bases, with 10 bases sitting between them. The germline gives CDR1 GTSNPN, CDR2 SVGIG (reference sequence). The CDR3 loop spans 13 amino acids. The DNA for the CDR3 is TGTGCCTGGAGTGTAGTGGCAGCTTATGGCTACACCTTC. This gives the protein CAWSVVAAYGYTF.

The rearrangement uses TRBV5-8 and TRBJ2-3, with 7 bases fitting TRBD1. Germline V gene sequence: CDR1 SGHTS, CDR2 YDEGEE. The CDR3 has 15 residues. The V and J ends lost 4 bases and 5 bases, in that order; junction bases with no gene match: 10. The DNA of the CDR3 is TGTGCCAGCAGCCCGGGACAGAGTGGGCGAGATACGCAGTATTTT. Translating gives CASSPGQSGRDTQYF.

The rearrangement uses TRBV21-1 and TRBJ1-5. TRBV21-1 is given as a pseudogene. The CDR3 covers 11 residues. The CDR3 loop is CASSVRQPQHF. For the CDR3, the DNA is TGTGCCAGCAGCGTTCGACAGCCCCAGCATTTT.